What follows are 16 T cell receptor beta chains derived from one specimen sequenced in a study of blood T cell repertoires in COVID-19. Here immunoSEQ multiplex PCR was the method, and the copy in TCRdb shows in-frame clones only, minus some. The table includes fewer than 80,000 clones, roughly 92% detected once. The source material was peripheral blood. The receptors stem from a human donor in a cohort sampled during active COVID-19.

This chain links TRBV3-1 (or the pseudogene TRBV3-2) with TRBJ2-1; 11 bases map to TRBD2. In germline, CDR1 is LGHDT, CDR2 YNNKEL (reference sequence). The CDR3 extends over 15 amino acids. J lost 8 bases, V lost 4 bases, and 7 bases had no gene match. CDR3 sequence reads: CASSLLAGGWHEQFF. In DNA form, the CDR3 reads TGTGCCAGCAGCCTTCTAGCGGGAGGCTGGCATGAGCAGTTCTTC.

This chain joins TRBV3-1 (or the pseudogene TRBV3-2) and TRBJ1-5, with unresolved D. The V and J ends lost 1 base and 8 bases respectively, with 9 bases between them. This CDR3 has 13 residues. Germline assignment: CDR1 LGHDT and CDR2 YNNKEL (reference sequence). CDR3 protein: CASSQGDYKPQHF. The DNA of the CDR3 is TGTGCCAGCAGCCAAGGAGATTATAAGCCCCAGCATTTT.

This chain joins TRBV7-8 and TRBJ2-5; no clear D gene. Trimming left V 4 bases short and J 10 bases short, with 16 bases between. Germline loops: CDR1 SGHVS, CDR2 FQNEAQ. This CDR3 is built from 13 residues. In DNA form, the CDR3 reads TGTGCCAGCAGCTCTGGGCCCGCAGAAAACCAGTACTTC. Encoded protein: CASSSGPAENQYF.

The genes are TRBV5-4 and TRBJ1-2; D remains ambiguous. The V gene lost 2 bases and the J gene lost 3 bases, with 14 bases spanning the gap. From germline, CDR1 is SGHNT and CDR2 YYREEE (reference sequence). This CDR3 has 15 amino acids. The CDR3 protein is CASSFFTVPDYGYTF. CDR3 in DNA: TGTGCCAGCAGCTTTTTTACAGTCCCTGACTATGGCTACACCTTC.

This chain joins TRBV6-5 and TRBJ1-2; TRBD1 matches 10 bases. Germline-derived CDR1 and CDR2 are MNHEY and SVGAGI. This CDR3 is built from 14 residues. J was trimmed by 7 bases and V by 9 bases; bases with no gene match: 11. The CDR3 coding sequence is TGTGCCAGTTTCCCCGACAGGGGGCTCGGTGGCTACACCTTC. As protein: CASFPDRGLGGYTF.

This chain uses TRBV6-2 or TRBV6-3 with TRBJ2-7; weak D call: TRBD2 (5 bases). The CDR3 sequence is 14 residues long. V lost 6 bases, J lost 0 bases, and 12 bases lay in between. Germline V gene data show CDR1 as MNHEY and CDR2 as SVGEGT. The CDR3 bases are TGTGCCAGCAGCCGGAGCGGTACCTCCTACGAGCAGTACTTC. It yields the protein CASSRSGTSYEQYF.

J is TRBJ1-5 and V is TRBV4-3, with D perhaps matching TRBD1 (5 bases). CDR3 length: 14 residues. V was clipped by 0 bases and J by 8 bases, with 11 bases between them. Per germline, CDR1 LGHNA and CDR2 YSLEER. The CDR3 sequence is CASSQEQGSEPQHF. In DNA form, the CDR3 reads TGCGCCAGCAGCCAAGAGCAGGGAAGCGAGCCCCAGCATTTT.

CDR3 loop: CASRYPIWNSPLHF. CDR3 bases: TGTGCCAGCCGGTACCCCATTTGGAATTCACCCCTCCACTTT. V usage is TRBV27 and J usage is TRBJ1-6, with D unresolved. This CDR3 has 14 amino acids. The germline CDR1 and CDR2 sequences are MNHEY and SMNVEV (reference sequence). The V end was cut by 8 bases, the J end by 7 bases, with 15 bases between.

This chain uses TRBV6-5 with TRBJ2-4; D is unclear. The V gene's germline CDR1 is MNHEY and CDR2 SVGAGI. The CDR3 runs 13 residues. Trimming took 4 bases from V and 6 from J, leaving 10 bases between them. The CDR3 loop reads CASSSESLNIQYF. Here the CDR3 DNA reads TGTGCCAGCAGTTCTGAGAGCCTAAACATTCAGTACTTC.

CDR3 nucleotides: TGTGCCAGCAGCTTAGGGCCCGTCTACGAGCAGTACTTC. This translates into CASSLGPVYEQYF. The genes are TRBV28 and TRBJ2-7; D gene ambiguous. The length of the CDR3 is 13 residues. V was trimmed by 6 bases and J by 3 bases, leaving 12 bases between them. Germline V gene data show CDR1 as MDHEN and CDR2 as SYDVKM.

This chain joins TRBV7-6 and TRBJ2-1, with D tentatively TRBD1 (6 bases). The CDR3 runs 12 residues. Germline values: CDR1 SGHVS, CDR2 FNYEAQ. V lost 5 bases and J lost 9, with 11 bases in between. The CDR3 coding sequence is TGTGCCAGCAGCCAACAGGGTGGTGAGCAGTTCTTC. Translated: CASSQQGGEQFF.

The chain couples TRBV19 to TRBJ2-1, with D possibly matching TRBD2 (6 bases). V was trimmed by 3 bases and J by 8 bases, leaving 26 bases between them. The V gene's germline CDR1 is LNHDA and CDR2 SQIVND (reference sequence). The CDR3 consists of 18 residues. For the CDR3, the DNA is TGTGCCAGTAGTATTCATGGCCGACTAGTGCGGGGCCTCGATGAGCAGTTCTTC. This codes for CASSIHGRLVRGLDEQFF. Full variable domain (rest looked up from reference TRBV19 and TRBJ2-1): DGGITQSPKYLFRKEGQNVTLSCEQNLNHDAMYWYRQDPGQGLRLIYYSQIVNDFQKGDIAEGYSVSREKKESFPLTVTSAQKNPTAFYLCASSIHGRLVRGLDEQFFGPGTRLTVL.

V and J are TRBV19 and TRBJ1-1; no definite D call. The CDR3 runs to 15 residues. CDR1 and CDR2 from the germline V gene are LNHDA and SQIVND (reference sequence). V was cut by 0 bases and J by 0 bases, with 8 bases left in between. The CDR3 DNA reads as TGTGCCAGTAGTATAGATCTTGGCCTGAACACTGAAGCTTTCTTT. This gives the protein CASSIDLGLNTEAFF. The full variable domain, in which reference TRBV19 and TRBJ1-1 provide the parts outside the CDR3, is DGGITQSPKYLFRKEGQNVTLSCEQNLNHDAMYWYRQDPGQGLRLIYYSQIVNDFQKGDIAEGYSVSREKKESFPLTVTSAQKNPTAFYLCASSIDLGLNTEAFFGQGTRLTVV.

The chain combines TRBV18 with TRBJ2-2; tentatively, D is TRBD2 (5 bases). The V and J ends lost 3 bases and 0 bases respectively, with 5 bases between them. The CDR3 extends over 14 amino acids. Germline values: CDR1 KGHSH, CDR2 LQKENI. Here the CDR3 DNA reads TGTGCCAGCTCACCCGGGACGAACACCGGGGAGCTGTTTTTT. Protein: CASSPGTNTGELFF.

This chain connects TRBV2 to TRBJ1-2, with 7 bases lining up with TRBD1. The CDR3 loop spans 14 amino acids. V gave up 5 bases and J gave up 7 bases; unmatched junction bases: 10. Germline-derived CDR1 and CDR2 are SNHLY and FYNNEI. As DNA, the CDR3 is TGTGCCAGCAGTTTCCGGGACAGACCCGCTGGCTACACCTTC. Its protein is CASSFRDRPAGYTF.

The chain joins TRBV3-1 (or the pseudogene TRBV3-2) to TRBJ2-1; TRBD2 aligns across 11 bases. Trimming cost V 5 bases and J 7 bases; bases outside gene matches: 7. This CDR3 comprises 15 residues. Germline V gene sequence: CDR1 LGHDT, CDR2 YNNKEL (reference sequence). The CDR3 reads CASSLTSGVGNEQFF. The CDR3 DNA is TGTGCCAGCAGCTTGACTAGCGGGGTGGGGAATGAGCAGTTCTTC.